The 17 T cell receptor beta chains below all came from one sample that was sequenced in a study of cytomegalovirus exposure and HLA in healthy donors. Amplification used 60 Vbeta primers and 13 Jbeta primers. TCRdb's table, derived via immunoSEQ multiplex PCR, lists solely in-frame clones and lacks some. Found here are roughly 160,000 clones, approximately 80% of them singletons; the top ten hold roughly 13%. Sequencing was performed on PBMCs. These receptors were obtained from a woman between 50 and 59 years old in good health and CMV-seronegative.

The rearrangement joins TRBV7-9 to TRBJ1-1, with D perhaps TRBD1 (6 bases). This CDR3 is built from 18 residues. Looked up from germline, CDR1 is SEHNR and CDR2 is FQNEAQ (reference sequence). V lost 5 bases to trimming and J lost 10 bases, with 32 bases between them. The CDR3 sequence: CASSPIPRQVSTMVLAFF. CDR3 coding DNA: TGTGCCAGCAGCCCCATACCGAGACAGGTTTCCACGATGGTTTTAGCTTTCTTT.

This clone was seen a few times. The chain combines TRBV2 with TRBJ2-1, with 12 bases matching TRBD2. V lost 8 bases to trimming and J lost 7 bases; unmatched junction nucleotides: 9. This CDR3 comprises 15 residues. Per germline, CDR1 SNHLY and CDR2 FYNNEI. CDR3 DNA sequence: TGTGCCAGCTGTTTGACTAGCGGGGGAAATAATGAGCAGTTCTTC. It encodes CASCLTSGGNNEQFF.

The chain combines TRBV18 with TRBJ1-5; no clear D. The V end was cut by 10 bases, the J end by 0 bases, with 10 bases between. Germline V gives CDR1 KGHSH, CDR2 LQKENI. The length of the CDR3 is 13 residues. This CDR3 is CATRRDSNQPQHF. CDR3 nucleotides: TGTGCCACCCGACGGGATAGCAATCAGCCCCAGCATTTT.

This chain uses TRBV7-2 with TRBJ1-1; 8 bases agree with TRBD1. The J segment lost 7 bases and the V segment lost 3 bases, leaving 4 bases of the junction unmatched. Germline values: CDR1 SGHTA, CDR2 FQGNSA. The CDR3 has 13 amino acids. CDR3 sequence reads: CASSFGQGFEAFF. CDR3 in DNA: TGTGCCAGCAGCTTTGGACAGGGTTTTGAAGCTTTCTTT.

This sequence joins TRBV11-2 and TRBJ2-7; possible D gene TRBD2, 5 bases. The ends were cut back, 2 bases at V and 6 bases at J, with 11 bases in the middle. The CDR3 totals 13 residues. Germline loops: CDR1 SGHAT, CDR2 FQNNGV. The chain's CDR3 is CASSLLGAVEQYF. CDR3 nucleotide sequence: TGTGCCAGCAGCTTACTGGGAGCGGTCGAGCAGTACTTC.

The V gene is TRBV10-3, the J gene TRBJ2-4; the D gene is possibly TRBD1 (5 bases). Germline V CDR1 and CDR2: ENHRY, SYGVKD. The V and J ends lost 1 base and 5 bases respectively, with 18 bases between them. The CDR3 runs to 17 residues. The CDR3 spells CAISEYQIMDNQNIQYF. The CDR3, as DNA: TGTGCCATCAGTGAGTACCAGATTATGGACAACCAAAACATTCAGTACTTC.

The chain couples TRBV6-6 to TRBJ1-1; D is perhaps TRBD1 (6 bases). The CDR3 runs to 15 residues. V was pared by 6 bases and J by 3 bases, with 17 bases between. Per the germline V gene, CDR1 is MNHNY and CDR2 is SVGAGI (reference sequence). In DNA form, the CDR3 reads TGTGCCAGCAGCCCCGCGTCCGGACAGTACACTGAAGCTTTCTTT. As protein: CASSPASGQYTEAFF.

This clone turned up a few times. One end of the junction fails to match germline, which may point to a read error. CDR3 sequence: CSSSPGTVGYTF. Here the CDR3 DNA reads TGTTCCAGCAGCCCCGGGACAGTAGGCTACACCTTC. The chain carries TRBV7-9 and TRBJ1-2; 7 positions match TRBD1. Looked up from germline, CDR1 is SEHNR and CDR2 is FQNEAQ (reference sequence). The CDR3 consists of 12 residues. Complete variable domain (other parts from reference TRBV7-9 and TRBJ1-2): DTGVSQNPRHKITKRGQNVTFRCDPISEHNRLYWYRQTLGQGPEFLTYFQNEAQLEKSRLLSDRFSAERPKGSFSTLEIQRTEQGDSAMYLCSSSPGTVGYTFGSGTRLTVV.

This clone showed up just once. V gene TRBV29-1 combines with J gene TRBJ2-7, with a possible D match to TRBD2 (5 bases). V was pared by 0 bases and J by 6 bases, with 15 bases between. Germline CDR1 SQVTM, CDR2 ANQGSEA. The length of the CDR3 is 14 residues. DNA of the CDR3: TGCAGCGTTGAAGATCGAAGGAATCGGGGCGAGCAGTACTTC. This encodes CSVEDRRNRGEQYF.

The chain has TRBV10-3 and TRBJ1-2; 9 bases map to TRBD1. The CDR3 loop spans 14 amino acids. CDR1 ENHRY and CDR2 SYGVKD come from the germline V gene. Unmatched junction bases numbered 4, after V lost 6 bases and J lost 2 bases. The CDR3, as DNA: TGTGCCATCAGCTCCGGGACAGGGAACTATGGCTACACCTTC. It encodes CAISSGTGNYGYTF.

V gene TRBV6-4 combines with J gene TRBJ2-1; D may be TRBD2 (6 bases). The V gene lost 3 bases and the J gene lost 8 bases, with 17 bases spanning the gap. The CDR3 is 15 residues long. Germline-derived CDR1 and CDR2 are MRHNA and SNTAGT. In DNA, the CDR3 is TGTGCCAGCAGTGAGGGTGGGGCTAGCGTATATGAGCAGTTCTTC. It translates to CASSEGGASVYEQFF.

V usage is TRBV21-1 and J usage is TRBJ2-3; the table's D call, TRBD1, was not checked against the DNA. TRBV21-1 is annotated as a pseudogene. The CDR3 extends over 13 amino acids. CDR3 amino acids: CASSPGQQDTQYF. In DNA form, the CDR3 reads TGTGCCAGCAGCCCGGGACAGCAAGATACGCAGTATTTT.

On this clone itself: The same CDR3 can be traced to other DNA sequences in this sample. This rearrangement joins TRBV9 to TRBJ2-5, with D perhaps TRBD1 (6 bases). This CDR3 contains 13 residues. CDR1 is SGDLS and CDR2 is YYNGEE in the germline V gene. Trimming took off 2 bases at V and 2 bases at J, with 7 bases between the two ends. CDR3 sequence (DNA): TGTGCCAGCAGCGTCGGACAGCAAGAGACCCAGTACTTC. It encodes CASSVGQQETQYF.

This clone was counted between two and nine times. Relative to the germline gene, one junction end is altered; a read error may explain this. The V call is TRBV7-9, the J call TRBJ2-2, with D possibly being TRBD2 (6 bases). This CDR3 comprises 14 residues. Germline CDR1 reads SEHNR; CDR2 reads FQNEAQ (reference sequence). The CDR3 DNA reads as TGTTCCAGCAGCTTCGGGGGTTACACCGGGGAGCTGTTTTTT. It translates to CSSSFGGYTGELFF.

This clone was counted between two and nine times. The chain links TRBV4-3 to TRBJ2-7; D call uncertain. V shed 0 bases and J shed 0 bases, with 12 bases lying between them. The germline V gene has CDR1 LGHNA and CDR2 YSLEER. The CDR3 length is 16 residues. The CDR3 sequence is CASSQDSGRSSYEQYF. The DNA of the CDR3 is TGCGCCAGCAGCCAAGATAGTGGTAGGAGCTCCTACGAGCAGTACTTC.

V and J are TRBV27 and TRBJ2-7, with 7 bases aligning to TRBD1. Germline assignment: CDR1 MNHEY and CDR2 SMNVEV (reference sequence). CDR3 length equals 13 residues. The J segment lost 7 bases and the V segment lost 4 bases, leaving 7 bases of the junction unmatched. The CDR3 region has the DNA TGTGCCAGCAGTTCCCGGACAGGTAAAGAGCAGTACTTC. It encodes CASSSRTGKEQYF.

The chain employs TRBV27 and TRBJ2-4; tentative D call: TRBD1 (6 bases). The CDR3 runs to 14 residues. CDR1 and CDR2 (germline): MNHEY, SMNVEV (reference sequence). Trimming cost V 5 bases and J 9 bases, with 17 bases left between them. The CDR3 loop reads CASSPGTIEGIQYF. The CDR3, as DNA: TGTGCCAGCAGTCCCGGGACAATTGAGGGCATTCAGTACTTC.